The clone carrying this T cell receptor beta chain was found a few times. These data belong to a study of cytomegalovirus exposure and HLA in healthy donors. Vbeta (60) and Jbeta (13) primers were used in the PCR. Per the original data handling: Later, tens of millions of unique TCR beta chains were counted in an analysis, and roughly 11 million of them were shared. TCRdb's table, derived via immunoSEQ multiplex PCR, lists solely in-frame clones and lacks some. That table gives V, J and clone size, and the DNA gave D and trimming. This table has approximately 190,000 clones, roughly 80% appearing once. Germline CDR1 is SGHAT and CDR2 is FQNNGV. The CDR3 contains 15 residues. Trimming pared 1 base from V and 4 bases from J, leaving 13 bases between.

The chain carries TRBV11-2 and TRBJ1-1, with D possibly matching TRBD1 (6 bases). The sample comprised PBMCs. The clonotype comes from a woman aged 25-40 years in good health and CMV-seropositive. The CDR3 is CASSLVGRGATEAFF. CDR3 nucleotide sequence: TGTGCCAGCAGCTTAGTGGGCAGGGGAGCCACTGAAGCTTTCTTT.